The 15 T cell receptor beta chains in this list originate from one sample, sequenced in a study of neurological immune-mediated disorders. Via MiXCR, TCRdb re-called the 5' RACE reads, giving one row per CDR3 protein. The sample has almost 85,000 distinct CDR3 sequences; approximately 2.4% are singletons. The specimen was PBMCs. The receptors derive from a woman in her 30s with multiple sclerosis.

This clonotype appeared many times. The chain joins TRBV7-2 to TRBJ2-3, with a tentative D call TRBD2 (6 bases). CDR3 length: 13 amino acids. V lost 5 bases and J 5 bases, leaving 11 bases between the germline ends. The germline V gene encodes CDR1 SGHTA and CDR2 FQGNSA. The CDR3 protein is CASSLTSLDTQYF. CDR3 nucleotide sequence: TGTGCCAGCAGCCTTACTAGCTTAGATACGCAGTATTTT.

The chain uses TRBV29-1 and TRBJ2-1, with 9 bases identical to TRBD2. V lost 3 bases, J lost 4 bases, and 4 bases stayed unmatched. The CDR3 has 14 residues. Per the germline V gene, CDR1 is SQVTM and CDR2 is ANQGSEA. DNA for the CDR3: TGCAGCGTTGATGGGCGGGAGGGTTACAATGAGCAGTTCTTC. This sequence encodes CSVDGREGYNEQFF.

Note on this clonotype: Because the CDR3 is missing its conserved closing phenylalanine or tryptophan, this is likely a read error. The V call is TRBV7-9, the J call TRBJ2-3; 7 bases fit TRBD2. The germline gives CDR1 SEHNR, CDR2 FQNEAQ (reference sequence). CDR3 length: 16 residues. The DNA of the CDR3 is TGTGTCAGCAGCTTGATAGGCGGGAGAAACACAGATACGCAGTATGTT. It codes for CVSSLIGGRNTDTQYV.

This clonotype was counted ten times or more. The chain is built from TRBV14 and TRBJ1-2, with 7 bases fitting TRBD1. This CDR3 has 15 amino acids. Trimming cost V 4 bases and J 5 bases; bases outside gene matches: 10. In germline, CDR1 is SGHDN, CDR2 FVKESK. Here the CDR3 reads CASSPIRSGGYGYTF. In DNA form, the CDR3 reads TGTGCCAGCAGCCCGATCCGGTCAGGGGGATATGGCTACACCTTC.

This clonotype has at least ten counts. The V and J genes are TRBV7-9 and TRBJ2-7; 11 bases fit TRBD2. Germline trimming cut 3 bases from V and 6 bases from J; bases unmatched to any gene: 1. The CDR3 consists of 13 residues. Germline V gene data show CDR1 as SEHNR and CDR2 as FQNEAQ (reference sequence). CDR3 in DNA: TGTGCCAGCAGCTTTACTAGCGGGAGCGAGCAGTACTTC. Amino acids: CASSFTSGSEQYF.

Many counts were recorded for this clonotype. V gene TRBV27 combines with J gene TRBJ2-5, with 11 bases identical to TRBD2. The length of the CDR3 is 15 residues. The germline gives CDR1 MNHEY, CDR2 SMNVEV (reference sequence). V lost 4 bases to trimming and J lost 2 bases; unmatched junction nucleotides: 3. CDR3 protein: CASSSGLAVQETQYF. CDR3 coding DNA: TGTGCCAGCAGTTCGGGACTAGCGGTTCAAGAGACCCAGTACTTC.

This clonotype was found many times. The genes are TRBV20-1 and TRBJ2-3; D gene ambiguous. The germline gives CDR1 DFQATT, CDR2 SNEGSKA (reference sequence). CDR3 length: 13 residues. With 5 bases removed from V and 2 bases from J, the gap between germline ends came to 11 bases. The CDR3 DNA sequence: TGCAGTGCTCCTCAAAGGGACACAGATACGCAGTATTTT. Translation gives CSAPQRDTDTQYF.

This clonotype was counted many times. V and J are TRBV15 and TRBJ1-1; perhaps TRBD1 as D (5 bases). The V end lost 6 bases, the J end lost 4 bases, and 12 bases lay between the germline ends. The germline CDR1 and CDR2 sequences are LNHNV and YYDKDF (reference sequence). This CDR3 spans 13 amino acids. CDR3 nucleotides: TGTGCCACCAGTGACGCAGGGCCCACTGAAGCTTTCTTT. Its protein is CATSDAGPTEAFF.

Many counts were recorded for this clonotype. The J gene is TRBJ2-7, the V gene TRBV5-1; weak D call: TRBD2 (5 bases). From germline, CDR1 is SGHRS and CDR2 YFSETQ. This CDR3 has 14 residues. V lost 0 bases to trimming and J lost 1 base, with 8 bases between them. The CDR3 here is CASSLASGSYEQYF. CDR3 nucleotide sequence: TGCGCCAGCAGCTTGGCCAGCGGTTCCTACGAGCAGTACTTC.

This clonotype showed up many times. The gene calls are TRBV7-2 and TRBJ2-4; D gene ambiguous. The CDR3 extends over 13 amino acids. Per the germline V gene, CDR1 is SGHTA and CDR2 is FQGNSA. V lost 4 bases to trimming and J lost 2 bases, with 6 bases between them. CDR3 sequence: CASSSGTKNIQYF. CDR3 DNA sequence: TGTGCCAGCAGCTCTGGGACCAAAAACATTCAGTACTTC.

This clonotype has at least ten counts. The DNA of the CDR3 is TGCAGCATCGAGACAGGGTCAGGGGGTCTGGAGCAGTACTTC. The encoded protein is CSIETGSGGLEQYF. The chain employs TRBV29-1 and TRBJ2-7, with TRBD1 matching over 7 bases. The CDR3 runs 14 residues. The germline V gene has CDR1 SQVTM and CDR2 ANQGSEA. The V and J ends lost 8 bases and 7 bases, in that order; junction bases with no gene match: 17.

V is TRBV20-1 and J is TRBJ2-7, with 8 bases fitting TRBD2. The V and J ends lost 3 bases and 4 bases, in that order; junction bases with no gene match: 14. The CDR3 covers 16 residues. In germline, CDR1 is DFQATT, CDR2 SNEGSKA (reference sequence). The CDR3 sequence: CSARELISGKNYEQYF. In nucleotides, the CDR3 is TGCAGTGCTAGGGAGCTAATTAGCGGGAAAAATTACGAGCAGTACTTC.

This clonotype was seen ten or more times. The chain carries TRBV20-1 and TRBJ2-1; 9 bases agree with TRBD2. J gave up 0 bases and V 0 bases, and 6 bases lay outside the gene matches. From germline, CDR1 is DFQATT and CDR2 SNEGSKA (reference sequence). The CDR3 has 17 amino acids. The DNA of the CDR3 is TGCAGTGCTAGAGAATCTACTAGCGGGCGCTCCTACAATGAGCAGTTCTTC. Its protein is CSARESTSGRSYNEQFF.

This clonotype was found many times. J is TRBJ2-1 and V is TRBV29-1, with D possibly being TRBD2 (6 bases). The CDR3 is 11 residues long. Germline V gene lookup returns CDR1 SQVTM and CDR2 ANQGSEA. V was trimmed by 8 bases and J by 4 bases, leaving 9 bases between them. DNA for the CDR3: TGCAGCCTGGGACTTTACAATGAGCAGTTCTTC. It codes for CSLGLYNEQFF.

This clonotype was seen at least ten times. The chain joins TRBV9 to TRBJ2-7; 10 bases line up with TRBD2. From germline, CDR1 is SGDLS and CDR2 YYNGEE. Trimming removed 0 bases from V and 3 bases from J; junction bases left unmatched: 9. The CDR3 has 17 amino acids. The CDR3: CASSVAGGASGSYEQYF. The DNA of the CDR3 is TGTGCCAGCAGCGTAGCTGGGGGGGCTAGCGGGAGCTACGAGCAGTACTTC.